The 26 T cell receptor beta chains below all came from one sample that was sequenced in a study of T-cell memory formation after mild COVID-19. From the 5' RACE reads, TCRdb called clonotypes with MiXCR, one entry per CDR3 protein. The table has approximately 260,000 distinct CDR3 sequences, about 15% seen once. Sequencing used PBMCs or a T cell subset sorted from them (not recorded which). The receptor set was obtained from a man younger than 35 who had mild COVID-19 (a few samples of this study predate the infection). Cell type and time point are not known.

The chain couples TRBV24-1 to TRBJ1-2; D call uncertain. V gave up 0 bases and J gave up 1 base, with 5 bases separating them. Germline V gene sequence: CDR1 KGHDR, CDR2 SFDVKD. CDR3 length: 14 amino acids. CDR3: CATSDLVHNYGYTF. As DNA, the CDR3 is TGTGCCACCAGTGATTTGGTTCATAACTATGGCTACACCTTC.

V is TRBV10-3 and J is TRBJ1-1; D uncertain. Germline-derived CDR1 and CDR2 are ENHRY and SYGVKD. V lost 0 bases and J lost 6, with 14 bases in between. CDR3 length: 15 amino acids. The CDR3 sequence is CAISESSVESAEAFF. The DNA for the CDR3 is TGTGCCATCAGTGAGTCGTCCGTGGAATCGGCTGAAGCTTTCTTT.

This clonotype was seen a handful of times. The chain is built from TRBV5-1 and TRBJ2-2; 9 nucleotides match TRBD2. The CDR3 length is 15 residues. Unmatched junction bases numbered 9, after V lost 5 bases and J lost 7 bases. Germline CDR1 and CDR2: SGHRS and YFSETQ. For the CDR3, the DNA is TGCGCCAGCAGAACCGGGACTAGCCTGGTCGGGGAGCTGTTTTTT. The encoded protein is CASRTGTSLVGELFF.

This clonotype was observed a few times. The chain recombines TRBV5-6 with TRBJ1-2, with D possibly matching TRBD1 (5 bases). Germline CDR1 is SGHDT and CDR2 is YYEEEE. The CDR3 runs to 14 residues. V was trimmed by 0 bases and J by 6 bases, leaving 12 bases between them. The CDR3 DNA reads TGTGCCAGCAGCTTGGCCTTCAGGGTAGATGGCTACACCTTC. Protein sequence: CASSLAFRVDGYTF.

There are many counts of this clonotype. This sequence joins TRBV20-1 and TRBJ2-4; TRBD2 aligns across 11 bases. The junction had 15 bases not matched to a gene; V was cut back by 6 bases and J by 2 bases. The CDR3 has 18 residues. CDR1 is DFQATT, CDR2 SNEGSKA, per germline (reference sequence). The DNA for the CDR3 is TGCAGTGCGGCATCTCTAGCGGGGGGAAGTGGGACCAAAAACATTCAGTACTTC. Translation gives CSAASLAGGSGTKNIQYF.

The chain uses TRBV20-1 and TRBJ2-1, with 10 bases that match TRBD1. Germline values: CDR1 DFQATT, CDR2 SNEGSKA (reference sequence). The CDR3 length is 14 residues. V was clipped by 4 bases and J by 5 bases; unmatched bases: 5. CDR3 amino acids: CSAIPGQGNNEQFF. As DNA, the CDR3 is TGCAGTGCTATTCCGGGACAGGGGAACAATGAGCAGTTCTTC.

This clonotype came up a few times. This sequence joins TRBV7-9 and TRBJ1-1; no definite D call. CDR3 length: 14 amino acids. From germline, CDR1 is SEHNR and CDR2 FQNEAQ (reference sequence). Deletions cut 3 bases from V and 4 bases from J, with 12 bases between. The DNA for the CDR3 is TGTGCCAGCAGCTTCGAGGGCTCGGGCACTGAAGCTTTCTTT. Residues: CASSFEGSGTEAFF.

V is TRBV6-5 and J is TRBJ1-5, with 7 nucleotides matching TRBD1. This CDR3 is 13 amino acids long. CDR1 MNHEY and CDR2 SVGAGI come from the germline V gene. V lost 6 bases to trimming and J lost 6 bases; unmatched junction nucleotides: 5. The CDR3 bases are TGTGCCAGCAGCCCCTACAGGGGTCAGCCCCAGCATTTT. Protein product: CASSPYRGQPQHF.

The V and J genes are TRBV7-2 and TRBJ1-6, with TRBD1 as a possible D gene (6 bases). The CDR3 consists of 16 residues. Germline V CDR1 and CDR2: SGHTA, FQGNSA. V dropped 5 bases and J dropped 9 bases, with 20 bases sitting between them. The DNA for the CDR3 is TGTGCCAGCAGCCTACCTATAACCAGGGGCGGTTCACCCCTCCACTTT. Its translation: CASSLPITRGGSPLHF.

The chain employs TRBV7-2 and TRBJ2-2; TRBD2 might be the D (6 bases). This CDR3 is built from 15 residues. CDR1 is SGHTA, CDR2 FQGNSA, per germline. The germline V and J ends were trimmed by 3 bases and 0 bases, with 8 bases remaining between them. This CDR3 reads CASSFGGSNTGELFF. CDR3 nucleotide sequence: TGTGCCAGCAGCTTCGGAGGGTCGAACACCGGGGAGCTGTTTTTT.

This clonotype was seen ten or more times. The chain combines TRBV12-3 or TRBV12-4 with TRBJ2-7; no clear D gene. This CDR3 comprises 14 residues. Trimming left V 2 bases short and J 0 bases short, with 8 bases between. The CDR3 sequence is CASSLSYSSYEQYF. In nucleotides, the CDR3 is TGTGCCAGCAGTTTAAGCTATTCCTCCTACGAGCAGTACTTC.

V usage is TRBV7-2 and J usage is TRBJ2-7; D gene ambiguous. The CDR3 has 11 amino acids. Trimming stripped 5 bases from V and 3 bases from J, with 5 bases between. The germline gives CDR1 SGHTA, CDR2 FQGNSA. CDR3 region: CASSQFYEQYF. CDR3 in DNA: TGTGCCAGCAGCCAATTCTACGAGCAGTACTTC. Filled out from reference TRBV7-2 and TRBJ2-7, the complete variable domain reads GAGVSQSPSNKVTEKGKDVELRCDPISGHTALYWYRQSLGQGLEFLIYFQGNSAPDKSGLPSDRFSAERTGGSVSTLTIQRTQQEDSAVYLCASSQFYEQYFGPGTRLTVT.

CDR3 bases: TGCGCCAGCACAGGGGACACTGAAGCTTTCTTT. It specifies CASTGDTEAFF. V is TRBV5-1 and J is TRBJ1-1; a weak D match, TRBD1 (6 bases). Germline lookup yields CDR1 SGHRS and CDR2 YFSETQ. This CDR3 region has 11 residues. Trimming removed 6 bases at V and 3 bases at J, with 6 bases between.

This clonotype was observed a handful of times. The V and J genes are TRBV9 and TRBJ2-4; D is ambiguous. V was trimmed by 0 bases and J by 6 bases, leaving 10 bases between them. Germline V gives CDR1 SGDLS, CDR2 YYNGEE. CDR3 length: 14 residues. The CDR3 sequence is CASSVGPNPNIQYF. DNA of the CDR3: TGTGCCAGCAGCGTAGGGCCAAACCCAAACATTCAGTACTTC.

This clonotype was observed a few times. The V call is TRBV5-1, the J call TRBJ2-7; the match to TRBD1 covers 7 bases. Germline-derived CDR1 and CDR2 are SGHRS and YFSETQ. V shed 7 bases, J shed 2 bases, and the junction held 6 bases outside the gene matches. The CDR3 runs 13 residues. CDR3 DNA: TGCGCCAGCCGAGAGGGACAGCCCTACGAGCAGTACTTC. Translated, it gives CASREGQPYEQYF.

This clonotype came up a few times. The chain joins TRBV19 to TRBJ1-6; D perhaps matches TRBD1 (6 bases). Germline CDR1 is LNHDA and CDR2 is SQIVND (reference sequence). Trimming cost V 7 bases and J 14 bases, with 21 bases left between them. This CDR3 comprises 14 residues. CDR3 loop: CASIGGGSSRSLHF. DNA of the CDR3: TGTGCCAGTATCGGGGGGGGCAGCTCGAGATCCCTCCACTTT.

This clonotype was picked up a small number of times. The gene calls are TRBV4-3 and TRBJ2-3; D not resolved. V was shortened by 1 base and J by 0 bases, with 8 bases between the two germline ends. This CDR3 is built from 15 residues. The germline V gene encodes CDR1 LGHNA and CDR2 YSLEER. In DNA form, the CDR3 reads TGCGCCAGCAGCCAAGGGACGGATAGCACAGATACGCAGTATTTT. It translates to CASSQGTDSTDTQYF.

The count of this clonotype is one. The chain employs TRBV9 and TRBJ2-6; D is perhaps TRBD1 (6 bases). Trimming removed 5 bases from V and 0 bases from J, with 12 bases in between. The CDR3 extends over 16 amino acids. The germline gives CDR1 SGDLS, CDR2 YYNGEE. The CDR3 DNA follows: TGTGCCAGCAGGACAGGCCCAGCCTCTGGGGCCAACGTCCTGACTTTC. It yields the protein CASRTGPASGANVLTF.

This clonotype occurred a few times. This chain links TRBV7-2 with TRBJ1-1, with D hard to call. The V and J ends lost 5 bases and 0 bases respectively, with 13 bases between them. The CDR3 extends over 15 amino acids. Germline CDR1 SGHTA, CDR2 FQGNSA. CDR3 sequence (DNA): TGTGCCAGCAGCGACCGGACCGGGTTGAACACTGAAGCTTTCTTT. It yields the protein CASSDRTGLNTEAFF.

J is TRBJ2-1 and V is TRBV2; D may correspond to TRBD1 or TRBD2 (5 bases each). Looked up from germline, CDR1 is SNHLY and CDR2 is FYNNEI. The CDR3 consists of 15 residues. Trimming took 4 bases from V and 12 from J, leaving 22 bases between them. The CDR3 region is CASSAAPGPPLGQFF. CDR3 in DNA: TGTGCCAGCAGTGCCGCCCCGGGACCTCCTTTAGGGCAGTTCTTC.

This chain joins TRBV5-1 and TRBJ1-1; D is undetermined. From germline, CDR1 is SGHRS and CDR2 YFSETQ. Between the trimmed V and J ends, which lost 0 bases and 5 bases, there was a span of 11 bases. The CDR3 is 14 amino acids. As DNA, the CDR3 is TGCGCCAGCAGCTTGGGTCCCCCGAATACTGAAGCTTTCTTT. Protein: CASSLGPPNTEAFF. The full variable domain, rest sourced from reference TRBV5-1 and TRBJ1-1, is KAGVTQTPRYLIKTRGQQVTLSCSPISGHRSVSWYQQTPGQGLQFLFEYFSETQRNKGNFPGRFSGRQFSNSRSEMNVSTLELGDSALYLCASSLGPPNTEAFFGQGTRLTVV.

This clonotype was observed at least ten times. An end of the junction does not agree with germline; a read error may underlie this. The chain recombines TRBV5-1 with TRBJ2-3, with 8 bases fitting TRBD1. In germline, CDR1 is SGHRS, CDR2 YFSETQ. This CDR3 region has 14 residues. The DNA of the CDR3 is TGTGCCAGCAGCTCGGACAGGGGCACAGATACGCAGTATTTT. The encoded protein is CASSSDRGTDTQYF.

CDR3 DNA sequence: TGTGCCAACGAGGGACAGGGGGAACACGAGCAGTACGTC. Residues: CANEGQGEHEQYV. The chain employs TRBV5-6 and TRBJ2-7; 11 bases are shared with TRBD1. Trimming cost V 9 bases and J 5 bases; bases outside gene matches: 7. The germline V gene has CDR1 SGHDT and CDR2 YYEEEE. The CDR3 contains 13 residues.

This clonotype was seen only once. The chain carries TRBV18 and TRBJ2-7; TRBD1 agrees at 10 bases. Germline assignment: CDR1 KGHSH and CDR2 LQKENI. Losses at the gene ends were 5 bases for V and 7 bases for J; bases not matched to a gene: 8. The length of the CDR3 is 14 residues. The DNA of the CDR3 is TGTGCCAGCTCAGAAGGGACAGGGGCTGGGGAGCAGTACTTC. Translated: CASSEGTGAGEQYF.

The CDR3 DNA is TGTGCCAGCAGTTACTTCACAGCTAGCTCCTACAATGAGCAGTTCTTC. It yields the protein CASSYFTASSYNEQFF. The rearrangement links TRBV6-5 to TRBJ2-1; unclear D gene. This CDR3 is 16 amino acids long. V shed 1 base and J shed 0 bases, with 10 bases lying between them. Germline CDR1 MNHEY, CDR2 SVGAGI.

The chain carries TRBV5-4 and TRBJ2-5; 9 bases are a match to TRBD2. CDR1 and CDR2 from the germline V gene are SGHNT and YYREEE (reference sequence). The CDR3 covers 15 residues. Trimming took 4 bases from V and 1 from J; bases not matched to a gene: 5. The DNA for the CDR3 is TGTGCCAGCAGCCCTAGCGGGGTCCGCCAAGAGACCCAGTACTTC. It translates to CASSPSGVRQETQYF.